This TCR beta chain came from a study of blood T cell repertoires in COVID-19. Study overall: Samples representing acute and convalescent COVID-19 were sourced from the United States, Italy and Spain.

CDR3 size: 15 residues. The V segment lost 5 bases and the J segment 2 bases; nucleotides outside the gene matches: 2. CDR1 MRHNA and CDR2 SNTAGT come from the germline V gene. Original processing notes: Amplifying reference gene primers gave estimates of nucleated cell counts. Measured with immunoSEQ multiplex PCR; TCRdb has only the in-frame clones, and not every one. V and J calls and clone size follow that table, whereas D and trimming were derived from the DNA. The table shows some 70,000 clones, with more than 70% occurring only once. Input material: peripheral blood. The chain couples TRBV6-4 to TRBJ2-1, with 11 bases fitting TRBD2. This TCR derives from a man aged 70-80 years with active or convalescent COVID-19. In DNA form, the CDR3 reads TGTGCCAGCAGTCCGGGACTAGCGGCCTACAATGAGCAGTTCTTC. Translation: CASSPGLAAYNEQFF.